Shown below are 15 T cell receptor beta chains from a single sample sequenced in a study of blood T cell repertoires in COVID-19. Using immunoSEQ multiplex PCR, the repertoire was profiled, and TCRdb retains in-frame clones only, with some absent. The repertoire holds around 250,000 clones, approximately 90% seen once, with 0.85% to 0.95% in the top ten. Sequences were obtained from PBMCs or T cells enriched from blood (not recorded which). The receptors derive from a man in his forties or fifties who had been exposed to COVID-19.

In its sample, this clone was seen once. CDR3 coding DNA: TGTGCCAGCCAAAGGACAGGGCGGAACTATGGCTACACCTTC. It yields the protein CASQRTGRNYGYTF. The V and J genes are TRBV19 and TRBJ1-2; 8 bases are a match to TRBD1. The ends lost 9 bases at V and 2 bases at J; junction bases unmatched: 8. This CDR3 has 14 amino acids. Germline-derived CDR1 and CDR2 are LNHDA and SQIVND (reference sequence).

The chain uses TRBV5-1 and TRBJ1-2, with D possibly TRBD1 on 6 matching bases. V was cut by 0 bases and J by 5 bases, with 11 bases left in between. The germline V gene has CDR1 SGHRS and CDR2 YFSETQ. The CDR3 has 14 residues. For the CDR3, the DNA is TGCGCCAGCAGCTTGGACGTCAGGGGATATGGCTACACCTTC. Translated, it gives CASSLDVRGYGYTF.

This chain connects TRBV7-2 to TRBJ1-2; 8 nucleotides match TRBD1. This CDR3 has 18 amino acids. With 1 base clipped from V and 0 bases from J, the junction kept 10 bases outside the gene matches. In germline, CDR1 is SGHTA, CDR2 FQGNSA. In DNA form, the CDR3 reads TGTGCCAGCAGCTTAGTCTTCAGGGGGCTAATAACTAACTATGGCTACACCTTC. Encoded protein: CASSLVFRGLITNYGYTF.

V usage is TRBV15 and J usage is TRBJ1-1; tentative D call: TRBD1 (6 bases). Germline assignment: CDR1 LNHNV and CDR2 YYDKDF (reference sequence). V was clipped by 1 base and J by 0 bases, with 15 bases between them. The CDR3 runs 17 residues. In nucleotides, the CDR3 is TGTGCCACCAGCAGAGGGTCCACAGGGTACATGAACACTGAAGCTTTCTTT. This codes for CATSRGSTGYMNTEAFF.

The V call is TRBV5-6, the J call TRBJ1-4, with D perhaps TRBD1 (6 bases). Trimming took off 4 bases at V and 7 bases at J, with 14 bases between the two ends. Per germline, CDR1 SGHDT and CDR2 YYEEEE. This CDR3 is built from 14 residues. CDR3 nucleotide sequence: TGTGCCAGCAGCGCCCCAGGGGTCCGTGAAAAACTGTTTTTT. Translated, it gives CASSAPGVREKLFF. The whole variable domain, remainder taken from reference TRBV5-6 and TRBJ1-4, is DAGVTQSPTHLIKTRGQQVTLRCSPKSGHDTVSWYQQALGQGPQFIFQYYEEEERQRGNFPDRFSGHQFPNYSSELNVNALLLGDSALYLCASSAPGVREKLFFGSGTQLSVL.

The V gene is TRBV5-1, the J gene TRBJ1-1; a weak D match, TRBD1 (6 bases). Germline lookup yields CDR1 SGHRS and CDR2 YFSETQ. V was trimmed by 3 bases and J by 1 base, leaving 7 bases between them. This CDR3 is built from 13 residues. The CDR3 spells CASSWGQNTEAFF. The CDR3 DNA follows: TGCGCCAGCAGCTGGGGACAGAACACTGAAGCTTTCTTT.

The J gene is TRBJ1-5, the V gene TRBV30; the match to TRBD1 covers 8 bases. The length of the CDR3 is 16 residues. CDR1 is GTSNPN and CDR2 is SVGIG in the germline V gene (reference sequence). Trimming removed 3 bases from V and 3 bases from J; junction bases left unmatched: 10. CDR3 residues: CAWSAGGTLLNQPQHF. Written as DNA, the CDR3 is TGTGCCTGGAGCGCAGGGGGCACGCTGCTCAATCAGCCCCAGCATTTT.

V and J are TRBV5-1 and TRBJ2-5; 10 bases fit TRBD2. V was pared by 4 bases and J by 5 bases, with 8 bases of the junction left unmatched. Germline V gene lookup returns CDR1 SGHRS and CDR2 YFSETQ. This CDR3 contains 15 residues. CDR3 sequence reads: CASSDQAGGRETQYF. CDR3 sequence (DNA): TGCGCCAGCAGCGATCAAGCGGGAGGGCGGGAGACCCAGTACTTC.

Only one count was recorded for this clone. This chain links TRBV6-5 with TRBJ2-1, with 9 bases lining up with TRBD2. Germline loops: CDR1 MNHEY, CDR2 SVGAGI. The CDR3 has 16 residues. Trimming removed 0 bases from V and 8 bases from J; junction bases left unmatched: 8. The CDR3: CASSYSGGGAYHEQFF. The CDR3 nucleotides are TGTGCCAGCAGTTACTCGGGCGGGGGGGCATATCATGAGCAGTTCTTC.

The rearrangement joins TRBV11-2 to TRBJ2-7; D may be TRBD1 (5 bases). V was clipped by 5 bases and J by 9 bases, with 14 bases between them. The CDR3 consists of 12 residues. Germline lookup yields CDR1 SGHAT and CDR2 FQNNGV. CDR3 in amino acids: CASSKEGATQYF. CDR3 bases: TGTGCCAGCAGCAAAGAAGGGGCTACGCAGTACTTC. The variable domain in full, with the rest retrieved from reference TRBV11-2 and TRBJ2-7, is EAGVAQSPRYKIIEKRQSVAFWCNPISGHATLYWYQQILGQGPKLLIQFQNNGVVDDSQLPKDRFSAERLKGVDSTLKIQPAKLEDSAVYLCASSKEGATQYFGPGTRLTVT.

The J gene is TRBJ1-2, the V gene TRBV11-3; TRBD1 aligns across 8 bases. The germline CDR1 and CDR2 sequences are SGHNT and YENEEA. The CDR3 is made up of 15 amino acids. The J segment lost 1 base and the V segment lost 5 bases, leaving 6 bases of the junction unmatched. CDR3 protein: CASSQGQGFNYGYTF. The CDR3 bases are TGTGCCAGCAGCCAAGGACAGGGATTTAACTATGGCTACACCTTC. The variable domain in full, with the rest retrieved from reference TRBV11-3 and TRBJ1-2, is EAGVVQSPRYKIIEKKQPVAFWCNPISGHNTLYWYLQNLGQGPELLIRYENEEAVDDSQLPKDRFSAERLKGVDSTLKIQPAELGDSAVYLCASSQGQGFNYGYTFGSGTRLTVV.

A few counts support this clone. The CDR3 reads CASRDTVYGYTF. DNA of the CDR3: TGTGCCAGCAGGGACACCGTCTATGGCTACACCTTC. The gene calls are TRBV3-1 (or the pseudogene TRBV3-2) and TRBJ1-2, with a tentative D call TRBD1 (5 bases). The CDR3 has 12 residues. Deletions cut 6 bases from V and 4 bases from J, with 9 bases between. CDR1 LGHDT and CDR2 YNNKEL come from the germline V gene (reference sequence).

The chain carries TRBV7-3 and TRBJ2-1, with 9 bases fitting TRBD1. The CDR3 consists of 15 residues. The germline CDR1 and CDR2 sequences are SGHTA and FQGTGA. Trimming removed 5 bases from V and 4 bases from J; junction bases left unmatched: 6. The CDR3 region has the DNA TGTGCCAGCAGCCCGGACAGGGGCGAATACAATGAGCAGTTCTTC. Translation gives CASSPDRGEYNEQFF.

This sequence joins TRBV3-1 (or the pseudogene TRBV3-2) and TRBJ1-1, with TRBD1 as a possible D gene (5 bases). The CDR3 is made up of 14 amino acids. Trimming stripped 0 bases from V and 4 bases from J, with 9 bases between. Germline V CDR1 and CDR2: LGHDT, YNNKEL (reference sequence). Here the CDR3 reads CASSQDSGGTEAFF. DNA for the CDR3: TGTGCCAGCAGCCAAGATTCGGGGGGCACTGAAGCTTTCTTT.

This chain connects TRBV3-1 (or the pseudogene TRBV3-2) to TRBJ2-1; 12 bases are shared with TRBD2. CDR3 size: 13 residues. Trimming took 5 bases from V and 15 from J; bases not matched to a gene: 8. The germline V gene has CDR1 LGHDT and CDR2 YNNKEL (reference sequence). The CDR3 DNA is TGTGCCAGCAGCATTGGACTAGCGGGGAACCGGTTCTTC. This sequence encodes CASSIGLAGNRFF.